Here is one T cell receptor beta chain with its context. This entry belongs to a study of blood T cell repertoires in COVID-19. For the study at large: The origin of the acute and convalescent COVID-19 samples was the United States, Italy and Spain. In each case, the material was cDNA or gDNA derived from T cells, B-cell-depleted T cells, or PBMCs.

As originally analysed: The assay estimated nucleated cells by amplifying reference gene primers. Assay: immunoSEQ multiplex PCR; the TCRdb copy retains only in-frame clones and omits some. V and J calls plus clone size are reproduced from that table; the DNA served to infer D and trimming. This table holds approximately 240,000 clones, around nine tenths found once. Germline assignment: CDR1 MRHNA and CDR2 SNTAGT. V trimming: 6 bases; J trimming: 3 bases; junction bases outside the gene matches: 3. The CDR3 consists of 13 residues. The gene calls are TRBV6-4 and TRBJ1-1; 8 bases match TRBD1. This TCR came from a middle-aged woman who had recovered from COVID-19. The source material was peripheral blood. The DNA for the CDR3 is TGTGCCAGCAGGCAACAGGGGGACACTGAAGCTTTCTTT. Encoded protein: CASRQQGDTEAFF.